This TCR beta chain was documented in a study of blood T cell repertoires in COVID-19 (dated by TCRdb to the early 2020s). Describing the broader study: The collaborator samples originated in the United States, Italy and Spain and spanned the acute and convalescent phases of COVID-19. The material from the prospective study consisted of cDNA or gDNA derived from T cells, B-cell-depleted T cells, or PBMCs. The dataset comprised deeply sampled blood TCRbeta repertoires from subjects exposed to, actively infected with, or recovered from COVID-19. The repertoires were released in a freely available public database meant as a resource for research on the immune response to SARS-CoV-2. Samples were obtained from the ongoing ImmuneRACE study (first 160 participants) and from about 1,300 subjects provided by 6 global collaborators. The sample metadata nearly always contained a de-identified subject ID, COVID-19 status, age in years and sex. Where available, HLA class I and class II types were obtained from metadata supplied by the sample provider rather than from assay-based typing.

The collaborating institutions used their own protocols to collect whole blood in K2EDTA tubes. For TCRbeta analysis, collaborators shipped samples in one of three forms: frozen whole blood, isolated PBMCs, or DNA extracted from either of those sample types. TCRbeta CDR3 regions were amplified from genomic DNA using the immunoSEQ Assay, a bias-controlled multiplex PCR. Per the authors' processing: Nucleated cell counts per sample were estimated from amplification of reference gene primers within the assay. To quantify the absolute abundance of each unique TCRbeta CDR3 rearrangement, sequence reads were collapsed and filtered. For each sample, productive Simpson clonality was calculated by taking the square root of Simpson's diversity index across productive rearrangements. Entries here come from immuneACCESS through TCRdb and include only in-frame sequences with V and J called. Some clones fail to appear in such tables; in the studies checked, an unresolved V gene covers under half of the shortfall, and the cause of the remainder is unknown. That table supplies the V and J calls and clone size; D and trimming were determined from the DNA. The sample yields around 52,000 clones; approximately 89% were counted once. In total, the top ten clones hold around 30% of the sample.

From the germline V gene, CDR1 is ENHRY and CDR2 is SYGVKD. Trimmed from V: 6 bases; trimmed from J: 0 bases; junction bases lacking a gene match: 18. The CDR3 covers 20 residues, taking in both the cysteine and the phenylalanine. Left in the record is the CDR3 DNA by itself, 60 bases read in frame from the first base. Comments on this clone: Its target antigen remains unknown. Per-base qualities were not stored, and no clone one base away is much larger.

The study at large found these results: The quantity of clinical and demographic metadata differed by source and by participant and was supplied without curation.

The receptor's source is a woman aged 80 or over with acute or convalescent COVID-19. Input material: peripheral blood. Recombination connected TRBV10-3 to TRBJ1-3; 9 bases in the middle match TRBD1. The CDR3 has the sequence CAIRPGGDRAYTSSGNTIYF. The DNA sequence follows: TGTGCCATCAGACCCGGGGGGGACAGGGCCTACACGAGCTCTGGAAACACCATATATTTT.